This TCR beta chain was recorded in a study of patients and donors after allogeneic stem cell transplantation. TCRdb re-called the RT-PCR reads through MiXCR, storing one row per CDR3 protein. This sample has roughly 940,000 distinct CDR3 sequences, with roughly 18% found just once. V lost 3 bases and J lost 4, with 17 bases in between. The germline V gene has CDR1 SGHVS and CDR2 FQNEAQ. The CDR3 has 16 residues. This clonotype appeared a few times. The sample consisted of blood, either unsorted or a sorted T cell fraction (not recorded which). This sequence joins TRBV7-8 and TRBJ2-3; D may be TRBD2 (6 bases). This clonotype was sampled from a human donor who was either an allogeneic HSCT recipient or a stem cell or donor lymphocyte infusion donor (not recorded which). It is not recorded whose cells these are; they may come from a transplant donor. CDR3 loop: CASSFRDSNLPDTQYF. In nucleotides, the CDR3 is TGTGCCAGCAGCTTCCGGGACTCTAACCTTCCAGATACGCAGTATTTT. Based on the CDR3 plus reference TRBV7-8 and TRBJ2-3, the full variable domain is GAGVSQSPRYKVAKRGQDVALRCDPISGHVSLFWYQQALGQGPEFLTYFQNEAQLDKSGLPSDRFFAERPEGSVSTLKIQRTQQEDSAVYLCASSFRDSNLPDTQYFGPGTRLTVL.